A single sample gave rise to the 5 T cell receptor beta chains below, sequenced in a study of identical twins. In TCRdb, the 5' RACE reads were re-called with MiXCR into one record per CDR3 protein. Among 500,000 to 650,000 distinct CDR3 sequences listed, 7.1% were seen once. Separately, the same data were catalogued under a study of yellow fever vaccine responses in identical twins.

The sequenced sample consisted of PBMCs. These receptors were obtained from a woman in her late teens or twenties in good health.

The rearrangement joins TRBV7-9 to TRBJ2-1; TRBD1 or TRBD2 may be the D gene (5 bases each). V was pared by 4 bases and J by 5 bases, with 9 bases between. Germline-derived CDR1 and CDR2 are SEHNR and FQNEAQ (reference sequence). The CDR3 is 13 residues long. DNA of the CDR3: TGTGCCAGCAGCTCGGGACCGAACAATGAGCAGTTCTTC. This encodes CASSSGPNNEQFF.

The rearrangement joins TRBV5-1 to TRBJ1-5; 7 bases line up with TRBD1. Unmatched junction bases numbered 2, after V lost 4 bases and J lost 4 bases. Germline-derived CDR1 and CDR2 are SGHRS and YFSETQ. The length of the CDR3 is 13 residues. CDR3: CASSEGANQPQHF. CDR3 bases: TGCGCCAGCAGCGAGGGGGCGAATCAGCCCCAGCATTTT.

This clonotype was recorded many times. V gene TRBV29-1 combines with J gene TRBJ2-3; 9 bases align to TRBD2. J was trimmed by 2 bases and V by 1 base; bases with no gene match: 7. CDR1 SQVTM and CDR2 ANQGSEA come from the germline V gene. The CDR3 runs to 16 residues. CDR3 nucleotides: TGCAGCGTTGAAGTGGGACTAGCCTTCCACACAGATACGCAGTATTTT. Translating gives CSVEVGLAFHTDTQYF.

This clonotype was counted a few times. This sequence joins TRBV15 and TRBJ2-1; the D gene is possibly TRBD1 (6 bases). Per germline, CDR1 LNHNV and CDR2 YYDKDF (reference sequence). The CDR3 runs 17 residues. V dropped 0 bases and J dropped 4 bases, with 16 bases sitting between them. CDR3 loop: CATSRDSLAGAYNEQFF. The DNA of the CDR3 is TGTGCCACCAGCAGAGATAGTCTGGCAGGGGCTTACAATGAGCAGTTCTTC.

CDR3 sequence reads: CSATDRFNSGANVLTF. The CDR3 DNA follows: TGCAGTGCTACCGACAGGTTCAACTCTGGGGCCAACGTCCTGACTTTC. The chain carries TRBV20-1 and TRBJ2-6, with D perhaps TRBD1 (6 bases). Trimming left V 4 bases short and J 0 bases short, with 13 bases between. There are 16 residues in the CDR3. Germline assignment: CDR1 DFQATT and CDR2 SNEGSKA (reference sequence).